The entry below describes one T cell receptor beta chain. Its antigen remains undetermined. Base qualities are not recorded, but no much larger clone differs from it by a single base. The germline V gene specifies SQVTM as CDR1 and ANQGSEA as CDR2. Inclusive of the bounding cysteine and phenylalanine, the CDR3 is 12 residues long. Of all the DNA, just the CDR3 is kept, 36 bases in frame from base 1. V and J are trimmed by 7 bases and 1 base, and the gene matches miss 4 bases of the junction. The data derive from a study of cytomegalovirus exposure and HLA in healthy donors (dated by TCRdb to about 2017). Regarding the research as a whole: According to an earlier analysis of 550 to 750 of the donors, 150 million to 200 million T cells yielded approximately 120 million unique TCR beta sequences and 276 Gb of sequence data. An early release covering some 640 HLA-typed donors comprised 300 to 350 gigabases of sequencing data and tens of millions of unique TCR sequences. Among the approximately 420 genotyped donors, approximately 82% belonged to the genetic ancestry cluster associated with self-reported Caucasian donors. The study aimed to test whether signatures of past pathogen exposure could be identified by cataloging public T cell receptors. The T cell repertoires of 550 to 850 subjects were profiled by immunosequencing and related to cytomegalovirus serostatus. Along with the roughly 610-subject first cohort, a separate validation cohort of approximately 110 different subjects was used. To predict cytomegalovirus infection status, the study combined high-throughput TCR immunosequencing, statistical association of individual TCRs with disease status, and machine learning. In a later analysis, previously published TCR beta repertoires from fewer than 750 donors were re-analyzed and high-resolution HLA genotyping was added so that TCR occurrence patterns could be studied. The later analysis used no new phenotypic data to find candidate immune exposures, relying instead on TCR beta sequences and their occurrence across donors. An earlier analysis of about 600 of the donors used high-throughput TCR beta sequencing to judge whether each TCR beta V gene segment behaved as functional or pseudogenic. Donor age, sex, ethnicity and CMV serostatus were compiled alongside the repertoire data. A later genetic analysis used genome-wide SNP genotypes for about 65% of the 666 donors, treating that subset as a discovery cohort. Every discovery cohort repertoire had been produced on one sequencing platform. Both class I and class II loci were covered by HLA typing, at four-digit resolution. Typing coverage varied by locus: about 629-630 donors for A, B, C, DRB1 and DQB1; 500 to 550 for DQA1; more than 600 for DPA1; some 470 for DPB1. Five DR-DQ haplotypes were treated as single units for association and clustering because of strong linkage in the cohort. Among about 360 genotyped donors of the cohort, an average of 235,054 unique TCR beta nucleotide sequences were sequenced per donor, roughly 18% of them non-productive. Paper-wide results and their limitations: In a later genetic analysis, a missense DCLRE1C variant was associated with V-gene and J-gene trimming of TCR beta chains, and the association was replicated in an independent cohort. A later analysis found that most CMV-associated TCR beta chains appeared HLA-restricted, with HLA associations seemingly driven largely by CMV exposure. HLA typing was unavailable for some donors at each locus, so association tests used only the typed subset. In vitro tests confirmed that a few of the cytomegalovirus-associated TCR beta chains recognize cytomegalovirus antigens. Compared with equally common non-associated chains, HLA-associated TCR beta chains in a later analysis were more clonally expanded and had lower generation probabilities. The earlier analysis of 587 of the donors excluded 15 to 20 rarely observed V segments, including chromosome 9 orphons, because counts were too low. Correlated functional status among segregating V segments might reflect linkage disequilibrium, but an unknown experimental factor could not be ruled out. In an earlier analysis of fewer than 700 of the donors, most TCR beta V segments appeared in productive rearrangements about 87% or about 30% of the time, broadly matching IMGT annotations. In a later analysis, TCR association rates were found to vary across HLA loci, with the most associated TCRs seen for DRB1 alleles and the fewest for HLA-C alleles. The study gave a list of about 160 TCR beta chains associated with cytomegalovirus. A later analysis associated about 17,000 TCR beta sequences with specific HLA alleles at a false discovery rate of 0.05. The authors suggested that the approach could potentially be generalized to other disease states and immunological phenotypes. Across donors, most TCR sequences were observed very rarely, whereas some public TCRs were present in many individuals. Strong co-occurrence of HLA alleles, especially DR and DQ, made assigning TCR associations to individual alleles difficult. Some IMGT-functional V segments, including TRBV6-2 and TRBV6-3, could not be distinguished by the 87-base-pair reads and were therefore excluded. A further reported finding was that TCR beta sequences accurately predicted the HLA-A and HLA-B alleles for most subjects in the first cohort. This cohort had only TCR beta chains sequenced, and the lack of alpha or paired-chain data limited which features could be detected. A group of highly shared sequence variants was considered likely to be a technical artifact of the sequencing pipeline. Presence/absence analyses assumed roughly uniform sequencing depth across donors, an assumption that may not hold. In a later genetic analysis, fewer N-insertions in productive TCRs were reported among donors in an Asian-associated ancestry cluster than the approximately 630-donor mean. Cytomegalovirus status was reported to be diagnosed by the classifier with high specificity and sensitivity in both the original and validation cohorts. For the cohort, immune exposure information was limited to CMV serostatus. According to a later analysis, parvovirus B19, influenza, CMV and Epstein-Barr virus appeared linked to several top co-occurrence clusters.

Library prep was done by the immunoSEQ multiplex PCR assay. A mixture of 60 forward primers for TCR Vbeta segments and 13 reverse primers for TCR Jbeta segments was used in the multiplex PCR. A multiplex PCR assay on genomic DNA amplified the CDR3 region of rearranged TCR beta genes. The Illumina HiSeq System was used to sequence the amplified TCR beta libraries as 87-base-pair reads. For the original study's pipeline: A later analysis counted tens of millions of unique TCR beta chains across the 640 or so repertoires, and 10 million to 12 million of these chains were shared by at least two donors. Raw reads were error-corrected and collapsed into unique sequences by a nearest-neighbor algorithm in which closely related sequences were merged to remove PCR and sequencing errors. CDR3 sequences were aligned to IMGT reference sequences to assign V, D and J gene segments. For a sequence to be retained, a match of at least six nucleotides was required to both a V gene segment and a J gene segment. Rearrangements were classified as productive when the CDR3 lacked stop codons and remained in frame with V and J, and all other rearrangements were classified as non-productive. CDR3 was defined according to IMGT convention as the region running from the second conserved V-encoded cysteine to the conserved J-encoded phenylalanine. In an earlier analysis of around 640 of the donors, sequences lacking an unambiguous match to a single V gene segment were excluded. An earlier analysis of a few hundred of the donors classified V segments as functional when productive rearrangements were above 56.7% and as segregating when the standard deviation between donors was above 5%. To diagnose cytomegalovirus status from the catalog of TCR beta chain sequences, a statistical classification framework was built. A later analysis assigned V and J genes by comparing TCR nucleotide sequences with IMGT/GENE-DB human TR gene sequences. In a later analysis, CDR3 sequences and most-parsimonious VDJ recombination scenarios were assigned using the TCRdist pipeline. In a later analysis, every TCR beta chain was defined by the combination of its CDR3 amino acid sequence and its V-gene family, and reads without a unique V-gene family were dropped. A later analysis removed 600 or so highly shared, low-generation-probability nucleotide sequences to deal with suspected cross-contamination and a sequencing artifact. In a later analysis, a clonal expansion index was calculated for each public chain from normalized within-repertoire ranks of inferred template counts. Generation probabilities in a later analysis came from a VDJ recombination model fitted to out-of-frame rearrangements, and those results were checked against IGoR. Hypergeometric tests were used in a later analysis to score TCR-TCR, TCR-HLA and TCR-CMV co-occurrence, with a repertoire-size bias correction applied to the TCR pairs. In a later analysis, false discovery rates were estimated by permuting HLA or CMV assignments 20 times. A later analysis grouped co-occurring TCRs with DBSCAN, adding TCRdist sequence similarity when clustering within HLA-allele-positive subsets. Co-occurrence clustering excluded repertoires with fewer than 30,000 or more than 120,000 public chains, plus five with anomalous nucleotide sharing. Sourced from immuneACCESS, this table was stored by TCRdb with only in-frame sequences that have V and J called. A share of the clones is absent; for the studies checked, an unresolved V gene accounts for under half, and the remainder has no known explanation. V and J calls and clone size come straight from that table; D and trimming were deduced from the DNA. The sample has around 100,000 clones on record, just under 80% of them singletons. About 6.8% of the sample is taken by the ten largest.

The cohort comprised approximately 700 healthy bone marrow donors. All cohort members were sampled while nominally healthy, although unrecorded immune exposures were likely present. The donor was CMV seronegative and was included in the group of under 450 seronegative cohort members. A peripheral blood sample was collected from each donor, and TCR beta sequencing was performed on peripheral blood mononuclear cells. The Qiagen DNeasy Blood Extraction Kit was used to extract genomic DNA from the blood cell samples. The specimen sequenced was PBMCs. The receptor comes from a young man in good health and CMV-seronegative. The V gene is TRBV29-1 and the J gene is TRBJ2-7; 7 middle bases align to TRBD1. The bases are TGCAGCGCTAGGGACAGTTCCTACGAGCAGTACTTC. The encoded protein is CSARDSSYEQYF.